This T cell receptor beta chain is drawn from a study of cytomegalovirus exposure and HLA in healthy donors. Study summary: Early released data had about 85 million unique TCRs, all coming from HLA-typed donors. Study-wide findings and caveats: Earlier analysis found most TCR beta V segments productive about 87% or about 30% of the time.

This clone was observed once. The antigen is undetermined. The CDR3 loop spans 14 amino acids. Trimming took 0 bases from V and 2 from J, leaving 8 bases between them. Germline V gene data show CDR1 as MGHRA and CDR2 as YSYEKL. The PCR was carried out with 60 Vbeta primers and 13 Jbeta primers. Libraries were prepared by immunoSEQ multiplex PCR; TCRdb keeps only in-frame clonotypes and omits some of them. Found here are over 100,000 clones, approximately 80% of them singletons; the top ten hold 9.5% to 12%. The chain is built from TRBV4-1 and TRBJ2-7, with D unresolved. What was sequenced was PBMCs. This clonotype originated in a man aged 40-49 years in good health and CMV-seropositive. Here the CDR3 reads CASSQEQIPYEQYF. CDR3 nucleotide sequence: TGCGCCAGCAGCCAAGAACAGATCCCCTACGAGCAGTACTTC.